The T cell receptor beta chain under discussion was sequenced for a study of OX40 agonist ivuxolimab in advanced cancers. A note on the overall study: Ivuxolimab, which targeted the costimulatory receptor OX40 (CD134), was an agonistic, fully human IgG2 monoclonal antibody. The paper reports the monotherapy dose-escalation portion (N of about 56 patients) of the phase I ivuxolimab trial. In the dose-escalation cohort, 82.7% of patients were male, and the mean age was approximately 55 years, with a range of about 23 to 85. Prior anti-PD-1, anti-PD-L1 or anti-CTLA-4 therapy was permitted, and checkpoint inhibitors had been received by less than 45% of dose-escalation patients. Among the roughly 50 dose-escalation patients, approximately 20 had hepatocellular carcinoma, about 15 melanoma, 9 renal cell carcinoma and 9 head and neck cancer. Partial responses occurred in three dose-escalation patients: two with cutaneous melanoma and one with hepatocellular carcinoma. Intravenous ivuxolimab was administered to patients every 2 weeks at six dose levels: 0.01, 0.1, 0.3, 1.5, 3 and 10 mg/kg. The point of sequencing TCRbeta in the periphery was to test whether ivuxolimab changed TCR sequence diversity and drove clonal T-cell expansion. Results the study describes overall, beyond this receptor: In the 0.1-3.0 mg/kg groups, partial responders had among the lowest normalized peripheral clonal expansion, particularly in CD8+ T cells. At doses from 0.1 to 3.0 mg/kg, clonal expansion was seen in both CD4+ and CD8+ blood T cells between baseline and week 6. After ivuxolimab, more expanded clones were found on average in CD8+ T cells than in CD4+ T cells. The antigen specificity of the peripheral T cells that underwent clonal expansion was not determined. Low levels of normalized T-cell clonal expansion were also seen in some nonresponding patients.

CDR1 is given as LGHNA and CDR2 as YSLEER, both from the germline V gene. V has 4 bases trimmed and J has 6 bases trimmed; junction bases matching no gene number 7. The CDR3 has 15 amino acids, counting the end cysteine and phenylalanine. The retained sequence is limited to the CDR3, 45 bases, with the frame set at the first base. Patients with a history of autoimmune disease or receiving systemic immunosuppression were excluded from the trial. In every dose cohort, peripheral blood was drawn for TCR sequencing at baseline, cycle 4 day 1, and cycle 7 day 1. Samples were obtained from an open-label, multicenter, first-in-human phase I dose-escalation trial of ivuxolimab. Adults with locally advanced or metastatic head and neck squamous cell, hepatocellular, melanoma or renal cell carcinoma were enrolled in the trial. Before TCR sequencing, CD4+ and CD8+ T cells were separately sorted from peripheral blood.

Concerning this clone: There is no known antigen for this receptor. No much larger clonotype is one base removed from it; base qualities were not supplied.

Genomic DNA was extracted from sorted cells for sequencing of the TCRbeta CDR3 region. The immunoSEQ Assay was used for sequencing of TCRbeta CDR3 regions. The table was pulled from immuneACCESS by TCRdb, which kept in-frame rearrangements only. Such tables lose some clones; where checked, under half of the loss comes from unresolved V genes, and the rest has no known cause. In this sample the table shows 50,000 to 70,000 clones, approximately 90% of which occur a single time. The top ten hold roughly 0.45% of the sample. The clonotype was recovered from an adult with an advanced solid tumor such as melanoma, head and neck, liver or kidney cancer. Sequencing was performed on CD4+ or CD8+ T cells sorted from blood, taken in a trial of the OX40 agonist ivuxolimab. The chain was built from TRBV4-3 and TRBJ2-1, and 9 junctional nucleotides match TRBD2. The CDR3 region has the sequence CASSPGGSGSNEQFF. The sequenced DNA is TGCGCCAGCAGCCCGGGCGGTAGCGGGAGCAATGAGCAGTTCTTC.